The 3 T cell receptor beta chains in this list originate from one sample, sequenced in a study of cytomegalovirus exposure and HLA in healthy donors (dated by TCRdb to 2017 to 2019). The method was the immunoSEQ multiplex PCR assay. For the multiplex PCR, a mixture combining 60 forward primers for TCR Vbeta segments and 13 reverse primers for TCR Jbeta segments was used. Held by TCRdb, this immuneACCESS table contains in-frame sequences only and omits some clones. Under half of the omission traces to an unresolved V gene where checked; the cause of the rest is unknown. The sample records approximately 160,000 clones, 60% to 80% of which are singletons. Of the sample, less than 5% falls within the top ten clones. Sequenced input: PBMCs. The receptors originated from a male donor in good health and CMV-seronegative.

This sequence joins TRBV7-6 and TRBJ2-1; TRBD2 matches 8 bases. The CDR3 contains 14 residues. CDR1 is SGHVS and CDR2 is FNYEAQ in the germline V gene. J gave up 5 bases and V 5 bases, and 5 bases lay outside the gene matches. CDR3 loop: CASSIPGLDNEQFF. CDR3 DNA: TGTGCCAGCAGCATACCGGGACTAGACAATGAGCAGTTCTTC.

This clone was seen only a few times. The rearrangement links TRBV15 to TRBJ2-1; D remains unclear. Germline values: CDR1 LNHNV, CDR2 YYDKDF (reference sequence). The V and J ends lost 1 base and 5 bases respectively, with 9 bases between them. The CDR3 sequence is 14 residues long. CDR3 sequence (DNA): TGTGCCACCAGCAGAGCTCGAACGGACAATGAGCAGTTCTTC. This gives the protein CATSRARTDNEQFF.

A remark on this clone: Sequence at one end of the junction differs from germline and may be a read error. V is TRBV7-9 and J is TRBJ2-5; 11 nucleotides agree with TRBD2. The CDR3 is 17 residues long. The germline V gene encodes CDR1 SEHNR and CDR2 FQNEAQ (reference sequence). CDR3 coding DNA: TGTTCCAGCAGCTTAGGGCTAGCGGGAGGTGGCCAAGAGACCCAGTACTTC. This translates into CSSSLGLAGGGQETQYF. Using reference TRBV7-9 and TRBJ2-5 for the parts outside the CDR3, the full variable domain is DTGVSQNPRHKITKRGQNVTFRCDPISEHNRLYWYRQTLGQGPEFLTYFQNEAQLEKSRLLSDRFSAERPKGSFSTLEIQRTEQGDSAMYLCSSSLGLAGGGQETQYFGPGTRLLVL.